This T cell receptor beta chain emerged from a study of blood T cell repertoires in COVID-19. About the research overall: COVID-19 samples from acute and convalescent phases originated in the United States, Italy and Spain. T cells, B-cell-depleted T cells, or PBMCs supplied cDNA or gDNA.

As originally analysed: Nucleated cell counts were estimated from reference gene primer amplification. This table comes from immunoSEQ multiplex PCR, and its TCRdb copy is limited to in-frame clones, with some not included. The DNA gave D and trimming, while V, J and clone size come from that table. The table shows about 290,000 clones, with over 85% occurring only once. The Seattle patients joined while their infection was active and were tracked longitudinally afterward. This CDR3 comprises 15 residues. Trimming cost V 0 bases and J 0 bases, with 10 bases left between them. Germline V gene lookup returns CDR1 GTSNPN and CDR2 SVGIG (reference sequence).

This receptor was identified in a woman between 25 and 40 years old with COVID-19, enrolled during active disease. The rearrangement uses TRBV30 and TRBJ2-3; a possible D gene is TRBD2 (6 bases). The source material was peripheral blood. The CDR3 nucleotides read TGTGCCTGGAGTGTACTCGGGGGTAGCACAGATACGCAGTATTTT. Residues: CAWSVLGGSTDTQYF. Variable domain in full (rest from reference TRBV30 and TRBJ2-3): SQTIHQWPATLVQPVGSPLSLECTVEGTSNPNLYWYRQAAGRGLQLLFYSVGIGQISSEVPQNLSASRPQDRQFILSSKKLLLSDSGFYLCAWSVLGGSTDTQYFGPGTRLTVL.